Presented here are 16 T cell receptor beta chains from one specimen sequenced in a study of blood T cell repertoires in COVID-19. TCRdb's table, derived via immunoSEQ multiplex PCR, lists solely in-frame clones and lacks some. Found here are around 190,000 clones, roughly 86% of them singletons; the top ten hold around 25%. Input material: PBMCs or T cells enriched from blood (not recorded which). These receptors came from a woman between 35 and 50 years old in a cohort exposed to, infected with or recovered from COVID-19 (not recorded which).

The rearrangement links TRBV11-2 to TRBJ1-6, with TRBD1 as a possible D gene (5 bases). Trimming cost V 2 bases and J 6 bases, with 11 bases left between them. From germline, CDR1 is SGHAT and CDR2 FQNNGV. This CDR3 contains 15 residues. In DNA form, the CDR3 reads TGTGCCAGCAGCTTAATCCCCGGGGGTAATTCACCCCTCCACTTT. Its translation is CASSLIPGGNSPLHF.

The V and J genes are TRBV9 and TRBJ2-1; TRBD1 matches at 9 bases. Germline trimming cut 0 bases from V and 8 bases from J; bases unmatched to any gene: 6. The CDR3 sequence is 15 residues long. Germline assignment: CDR1 SGDLS and CDR2 YYNGEE. The CDR3 reads CASSVEGTGWDEQFF. The CDR3 bases are TGTGCCAGCAGCGTAGAAGGGACAGGGTGGGATGAGCAGTTCTTC.

This chain links TRBV19 with TRBJ1-2; 8 bases match TRBD1. This CDR3 is 12 amino acids long. Germline values: CDR1 LNHDA, CDR2 SQIVND (reference sequence). With 3 bases clipped from V and 6 bases from J, the junction kept 0 bases outside the gene matches. The CDR3 DNA sequence: TGTGCCAGTAGTATGACAGGGGATGGCTACACCTTC. It specifies CASSMTGDGYTF.

The chain couples TRBV3-1 (or the pseudogene TRBV3-2) to TRBJ2-2; D remains ambiguous. This CDR3 has 12 amino acids. V lost 4 bases to trimming and J lost 2 bases, with 2 bases between them. Germline assignment: CDR1 LGHDT and CDR2 YNNKEL (reference sequence). DNA of the CDR3: TGTGCCAGCAGCCTAAACACCGGGGAGCTGTTTTTT. Translating gives CASSLNTGELFF.

The V call is TRBV6-5, the J call TRBJ1-2; D ambiguous. This CDR3 comprises 13 residues. Trimming cost V 6 bases and J 2 bases, with 10 bases left between them. From germline, CDR1 is MNHEY and CDR2 SVGAGI. The CDR3 region is CASSVRWNYGYTF. The CDR3 region has the DNA TGTGCCAGCAGCGTGCGATGGAACTATGGCTACACCTTC.

The chain has TRBV10-2 and TRBJ2-5, with TRBD1 identical over 9 bases. The V and J ends lost 5 bases and 1 base, in that order; junction bases with no gene match: 2. CDR1 WSHSY and CDR2 SAAADI come from the germline V gene. This CDR3 has 14 residues. Here the CDR3 DNA reads TGCGCCAGCAGTAAGGACAGGGGCCAAGAGACCCAGTACTTC. Amino acid sequence: CASSKDRGQETQYF.

This chain connects TRBV7-8 to TRBJ1-1, with 8 positions matching TRBD1. Germline loops: CDR1 SGHVS, CDR2 FQNEAQ. The V segment lost 5 bases and the J segment 7 bases; nucleotides outside the gene matches: 15. This CDR3 contains 16 residues. CDR3 loop: CASSQAGRGLNGEAFF. CDR3 nucleotide sequence: TGTGCCAGCAGCCAGGCAGGCAGGGGGCTTAACGGTGAAGCTTTCTTT.

CDR3 coding DNA: TGTGCCAGCAGCCCTGGGGAGAATAGCAATCAGCCCCAGCATTTT. Amino acid sequence: CASSPGENSNQPQHF. The chain couples TRBV9 to TRBJ1-5, with D unresolved. Germline V gene sequence: CDR1 SGDLS, CDR2 YYNGEE. V was clipped by 4 bases and J by 0 bases, with 11 bases between them. This CDR3 is built from 15 residues.

This clone was detected only once. The chain joins TRBV19 to TRBJ2-7; the D gene is possibly TRBD1 (6 bases). The CDR3 contains 13 residues. Per germline, CDR1 LNHDA and CDR2 SQIVND (reference sequence). The V end was cut by 3 bases, the J end by 6 bases, with 12 bases between. For the CDR3, the DNA is TGTGCCAGTAGTATGGCGTCAGGGGCCGAGCAGTACTTC. It is translated as CASSMASGAEQYF.

The chain has TRBV21-1 and TRBJ1-1. TRBV21-1 is shown as a pseudogene. This CDR3 is 16 amino acids long. The CDR3 DNA follows: TGTGCCAGCAGCAATGGGGGGTCGGGTCAGAACACTGAAGCTTTCTTT. Translated: CASSNGGSGQNTEAFF.

The chain has TRBV23-1 and TRBJ1-1; possibly TRBD1 for D (5 bases). TRBV23-1 is an ORF, with its function uncertain. The CDR3 sequence is 13 residues long. Trimming shortened V by 9 bases and J by 4 bases, and 15 bases separated the two germline ends. In nucleotides, the CDR3 is TGCGCCAGATCAACCCGACAGTTCACTGAAGCTTTCTTT. Protein: CARSTRQFTEAFF.

The chain carries TRBV7-7 and TRBJ1-3, with unresolved D. Germline V lookup: CDR1 SSHAT, CDR2 FNYEAQ (reference sequence). CDR3 length: 15 residues. V lost 5 bases and J 0 bases, leaving 11 bases between the germline ends. CDR3 in DNA: TGTGCCAGCAGCCCCCTGGCAGACTCTGGAAACACCATATATTTT. Translation gives CASSPLADSGNTIYF. Using reference TRBV7-7 and TRBJ1-3 for the parts outside the CDR3, the full variable domain is GAGVSQSPRYKVTKRGQDVTLRCDPISSHATLYWYQQALGQGPEFLTYFNYEAQPDKSGLPSDRFSAERPEGSISTLTIQRTEQRDSAMYRCASSPLADSGNTIYFGEGSWLTVV.

V and J are TRBV7-2 and TRBJ2-1, with TRBD2 matching 8 bases. CDR3 length: 17 amino acids. The germline V gene has CDR1 SGHTA and CDR2 FQGNSA. Trimming at V came to 5 bases and at J to 7 bases, leaving 16 bases not matched to a gene. The CDR3 region is CASSPLGTSGVKNEQFF. The CDR3 DNA is TGTGCCAGCAGCCCTCTAGGGACTAGTGGCGTTAAAAATGAGCAGTTCTTC.

J is TRBJ2-5 and V is TRBV10-2; D may be TRBD1 (6 bases). The CDR3 extends over 16 amino acids. The V gene lost 5 bases and the J gene lost 5 bases, with 21 bases spanning the gap. Germline V gene sequence: CDR1 WSHSY, CDR2 SAAADI. CDR3 amino acids: CASSLTFAGGLETQYF. CDR3 nucleotide sequence: TGCGCCAGCAGTTTGACCTTTGCTGGGGGCTTGGAGACCCAGTACTTC.

The chain recombines TRBV9 with TRBJ1-1; tentative D call: TRBD1 (5 bases). The V gene's germline CDR1 is SGDLS and CDR2 YYNGEE. This CDR3 region has 14 residues. Trimming pared 3 bases from V and 1 base from J, leaving 10 bases between. The chain's CDR3 is CASSAGGGNTEAFF. The CDR3 DNA sequence: TGTGCCAGCAGCGCTGGGGGGGGGAACACTGAAGCTTTCTTT. Based on the CDR3 plus reference TRBV9 and TRBJ1-1, the full variable domain is DSGVTQTPKHLITATGQRVTLRCSPRSGDLSVYWYQQSLDQGLQFLIQYYNGEERAKGNILERFSAQQFPDLHSELNLSSLELGDSALYFCASSAGGGNTEAFFGQGTRLTVV.

The V gene is TRBV13, the J gene TRBJ1-4; D gene unclear. This CDR3 is built from 15 residues. V was trimmed by 6 bases and J by 6 bases, leaving 17 bases between them. In germline, CDR1 is PRHDT, CDR2 FYEKMQ (reference sequence). The CDR3 spells CASSPRGKGDEKLFF. CDR3 DNA: TGTGCCAGCAGTCCCCGGGGAAAGGGCGATGAAAAACTGTTTTTT.